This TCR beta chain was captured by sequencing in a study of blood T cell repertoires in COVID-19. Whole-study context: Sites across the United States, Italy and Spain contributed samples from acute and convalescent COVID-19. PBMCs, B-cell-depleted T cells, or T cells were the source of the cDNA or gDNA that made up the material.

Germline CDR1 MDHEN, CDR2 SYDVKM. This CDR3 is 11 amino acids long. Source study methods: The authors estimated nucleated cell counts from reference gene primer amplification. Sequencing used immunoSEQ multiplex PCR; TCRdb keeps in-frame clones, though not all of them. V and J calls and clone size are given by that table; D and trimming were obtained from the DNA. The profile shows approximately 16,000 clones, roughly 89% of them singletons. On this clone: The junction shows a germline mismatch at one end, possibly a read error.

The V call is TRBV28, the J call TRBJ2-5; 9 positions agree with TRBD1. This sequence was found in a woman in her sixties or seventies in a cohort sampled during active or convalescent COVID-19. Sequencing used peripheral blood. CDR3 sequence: CASSWTGAPNF. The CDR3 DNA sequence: TGTGCCAGCAGTTGGACAGGGGCCCCGAACTTC.